A selection of T cell receptor beta chains follows, all from one sample in a study of T cells after posttransplantation cyclophosphamide. Assay: immunoSEQ multiplex PCR; the TCRdb copy retains only in-frame clones and omits some. The repertoire holds 25,000 to 30,000 clones, around 86% seen once, with 2.5% to 4% in the top ten. The sample was PBMCs. These receptors were collected from a man aged 50-60 years. Both conserved end residues are part of each CDR3. The D gene is left open where the match is weak. Some rows mark clone size as missing; the rest say once, few, many or name a class of expanded clone.

>TRBV2|-|-|16|TRBJ2-4
CASSEAQGATKNIQYF
TGTGCCAGCAGTGAAGCCCAGGGCGCGACCAAAAACATTCAGTACTTC
>TRBV2|-|few|14|TRBJ1-2
CASGRAGKEDGYTF
TGTGCCAGTGGTAGGGCGGGGAAAGAGGATGGCTACACCTTC
>TRBV18|-|-|15|TRBJ2-1
CASSSWGESYNEQFF
TGTGCCAGCTCCTCATGGGGGGAGAGCTACAATGAGCAGTTCTTC
>TRBV4-1|TRBD2|-|15|TRBJ2-7
CASSQEEGGRYEQYF
TGCGCCAGCAGCCAAGAGGAGGGAGGGCGCTACGAGCAGTACTTC
>TRBV5-6|TRBD1|-|14|TRBJ2-7
CASHSRDRAYEQYF
TGTGCCAGTCATAGCCGGGACAGAGCCTACGAGCAGTACTTC
>TRBV7-6|TRBD1|-|15|TRBJ2-1
CASSLGQGRYNEQFF
TGTGCCAGCAGCTTGGGACAGGGGCGATACAATGAGCAGTTCTTC
>TRBV27|-|-|15|TRBJ2-6
CASSSRVLGANVLTF
TGTGCCAGCAGTTCCAGGGTACTTGGGGCCAACGTCCTGACTTTC
>TRBV23-1|TRBD1|-|19|TRBJ1-1
CASIFRCVPAPDRGDEAFF
TGCGCCAGCATTTTCCGGTGTGTTCCCGCCCCGGACAGGGGGGATGAAGCTTTCTTT
>TRBV6-5|-|-|15|TRBJ2-7
CASSYSRGGSYEQYF
TGTGCCAGCAGTTACTCCAGGGGTGGCTCCTACGAGCAGTACTTC
>TRBV6-1|-|-|15|TRBJ1-6
CASSIVGVHNSPLHF
TGTGCCAGCAGCATAGTAGGAGTCCATAATTCACCCCTCCACTTT
>TRBV6-6|TRBD2|-|16|TRBJ2-7
CASRTRVGGRFHEQYF
TGTGCCAGCAGGACCCGGGTGGGCGGGAGGTTCCACGAGCAGTACTTC
>TRBV7-9|TRBD1|-|14|TRBJ1-2
CASRRQGLHDGYTF
TGTGCCAGCAGAAGACAGGGGCTCCATGATGGCTACACCTTC
>TRBV5-1|-|-|12|TRBJ2-3
CASSLAPDTQYF
TGCGCCAGCAGTCTAGCGCCAGATACGCAGTATTTT
>TRBV5-1|-|-|17|TRBJ1-3
CASSPGAPGYSGNTIYF
TGCGCCAGCAGCCCTGGCGCCCCAGGCTACTCTGGAAACACCATATATTTT
>TRBV28|-|-|11|TRBJ2-1
CASSLVQGQFF
TGTGCCAGCAGTTTAGTCCAGGGACAGTTCTTC
>TRBV2|TRBD1|-|14|TRBJ2-7
CASGRDRVGNEQYF
TGTGCCAGCGGCCGGGACAGGGTGGGTAACGAGCAGTACTTC
>TRBV18|-|-|13|TRBJ1-4
CASKNRRDEKLFF
TGTGCCAGCAAAAACCGGCGGGATGAAAAACTGTTTTTT
>TRBV14|-|few|14|TRBJ2-3
CASSQDMRRDTQYF
TGTGCCAGCAGCCAAGACATGCGTCGAGATACGCAGTATTTT
>TRBV5-8|TRBD2|-|16|TRBJ2-5
CASSPLRGAIQETQYF
TGTGCCAGCAGCCCCTTGCGGGGGGCCATCCAAGAGACCCAGTACTTC
>TRBV15|TRBD1|-|15|TRBJ2-7
CATSREDRGAYEQYF
TGTGCCACCAGCAGAGAGGACAGGGGCGCCTACGAGCAGTACTTC
>TRBV11-1|-|-|14|TRBJ2-4
CASSLDRAKNIQYF
TGTGCCAGCAGCTTAGACAGAGCCAAAAACATTCAGTACTTC
>TRBV9|TRBD2|-|20|TRBJ2-3
CASSVDPSSTSGRVTDTQYF
TGTGCCAGCAGCGTAGACCCCTCGTCGACTAGCGGGAGGGTAACAGATACGCAGTATTTT
>TRBV7-9|-|few|15|TRBJ1-2
CASSLSGGPAGHYTF
TGTGCCAGCAGCTTAAGCGGGGGCCCGGCCGGGCACTACACCTTC
>TRBV9|-|-|9|TRBJ1-5
CARPFPQHF
TGTGCCCGTCCTTTTCCCCAGCATTTT
>TRBV5-1|TRBD1|-|14|TRBJ1-1
CASGRTGGETEAFF
TGCGCCAGCGGACGGACAGGGGGAGAAACGGAAGCTTTCTTT
>TRBV5-1|-|-|14|TRBJ1-5
CASSLDGGNQPQHF
TGCGCCAGCAGCTTGGATGGAGGCAATCAGCCCCAGCATTTT
>TRBV4-2|TRBD1|-|16|TRBJ2-2
CASSQAGGRGTGELFF
TGTGCCAGCAGCCAAGCAGGGGGCCGGGGCACCGGGGAGCTGTTTTTT